A selection of T cell receptor beta chains follows, all from one sample in a study of neurological immune-mediated disorders. TCRdb re-called the 5' RACE reads with MiXCR, one entry per CDR3 protein. Among approximately 43,000 distinct CDR3 sequences listed, 2.5% were seen once. The specimen was PBMCs. The receptors derive from a young man with multiple sclerosis. Each CDR3 is given with its conserved first and last residue. D genes are given only for firm matches. The size entry is marked missing in some rows and otherwise reads once, few, many or a size class.

d_gene: TRBD2
v_gene: TRBV5-1
abundance: many
j_gene: TRBJ2-4
CDR3aa: CASSLEGLAVAKNIQYF
CDR3nt: TGCGCCAGCAGCTTGGAGGGACTAGCGGTAGCCAAAAACATTCAGTACTTC

d_gene: -
v_gene: TRBV3-1
abundance: few
j_gene: TRBJ2-3
CDR3aa: CASSQDRAPAQYF
CDR3nt: TGTGCCAGCAGCCAAGACAGGGCTCCCGCGCAGTATTTT

d_gene: TRBD2
v_gene: TRBV6-4
abundance: many
j_gene: TRBJ2-3
CDR3aa: CASSTSGEGDTQYF
CDR3nt: TGTGCCAGCAGTACTAGCGGGGAAGGAGATACGCAGTATTTT

d_gene: -
v_gene: TRBV4-1
abundance: many
j_gene: TRBJ1-2
CDR3aa: CASSQVTDYGYTF
CDR3nt: TGCGCCAGCAGCCAAGTCACAGACTATGGCTACACCTTC

d_gene: -
v_gene: TRBV28
abundance: many
j_gene: TRBJ1-2
CDR3aa: CASSLPSTGNYGYTF
CDR3nt: TGTGCCAGCAGTTTACCATCGACGGGGAACTATGGCTACACCTTC

d_gene: TRBD1
v_gene: TRBV7-2
abundance: many
j_gene: TRBJ1-6
CDR3aa: CASSLASGTGRNSPLHF
CDR3nt: TGTGCCAGCAGCTTAGCGTCAGGGACAGGTCGCAATTCACCCCTCCACTTT

d_gene: TRBD2
v_gene: TRBV9
abundance: many
j_gene: TRBJ2-1
CDR3aa: CASSVRLGTPTGGSYNEQFF
CDR3nt: TGTGCCAGCAGCGTCAGGCTCGGGACTCCCACGGGGGGCTCCTACAATGAGCAGTTCTTC

d_gene: TRBD2
v_gene: TRBV9
abundance: many
j_gene: TRBJ2-3
CDR3aa: CASSGTRFTQYF
CDR3nt: TGTGCCAGCAGCGGGACTAGGTTTACGCAGTATTTT

d_gene: TRBD1
v_gene: TRBV5-5
abundance: many
j_gene: TRBJ2-1
CDR3aa: CASSLTGDEQFF
CDR3nt: TGTGCCAGCAGCTTGACAGGGGATGAGCAGTTCTTC

d_gene: -
v_gene: TRBV20-1
abundance: many
j_gene: TRBJ2-7
CDR3aa: CSARWVYEQYF
CDR3nt: TGCAGTGCTAGATGGGTCTACGAGCAGTACTTC

d_gene: TRBD1
v_gene: TRBV5-1
abundance: many
j_gene: TRBJ2-6
CDR3aa: CASSRTGDYSGANVLTF
CDR3nt: TGCGCCAGCAGCCGGACAGGGGATTACTCTGGGGCCAACGTCCTGACTTTC

d_gene: -
v_gene: TRBV6-6
abundance: -
j_gene: TRBJ1-4
CDR3aa: CASSYSGGSTNEKLFF
CDR3nt: TGTGCCAGCAGTTACTCCGGGGGGTCAACTAATGAAAAACTGTTTTTT

d_gene: -
v_gene: TRBV7-2
abundance: many
j_gene: TRBJ2-1
CDR3aa: CASSLAGRSQFF
CDR3nt: TGTGCCAGCAGCTTAGCGGGGAGGTCTCAGTTCTTC

d_gene: TRBD1
v_gene: TRBV4-1
abundance: many
j_gene: TRBJ1-1
CDR3aa: CASSPVRDRVSEAFF
CDR3nt: TGCGCCAGCAGCCCCGTCCGGGACAGGGTCTCTGAAGCTTTCTTT

d_gene: -
v_gene: TRBV5-1
abundance: many
j_gene: TRBJ1-5
CDR3aa: CASSLEGDNNQPQHF
CDR3nt: TGCGCCAGCAGCTTGGAGGGGGACAACAATCAGCCCCAGCATTTT

d_gene: TRBD2
v_gene: TRBV20-1
abundance: many
j_gene: TRBJ2-2
CDR3aa: CSATPGLADTNTGELFF
CDR3nt: TGCAGTGCGACGCCGGGACTAGCGGACACGAACACCGGGGAGCTGTTTTTT

d_gene: TRBD2
v_gene: TRBV10-3
abundance: many
j_gene: TRBJ2-1
CDR3aa: CAIRREGRDEQFF
CDR3nt: TGTGCCATCAGAAGGGAGGGACGGGATGAGCAGTTCTTC

d_gene: TRBD2
v_gene: TRBV5-5
abundance: many
j_gene: TRBJ2-6
CDR3aa: CASSPGLANVLTF
CDR3nt: TGTGCCAGCAGCCCGGGACTAGCCAACGTCCTGACTTTC

d_gene: TRBD2
v_gene: TRBV10-1
abundance: few
j_gene: TRBJ2-3
CDR3aa: CASSSGLAGRTDTQYF
CDR3nt: TGCGCCAGCAGCTCGGGACTAGCGGGGCGCACAGATACGCAGTATTTT

d_gene: -
v_gene: TRBV28
abundance: many
j_gene: TRBJ2-7
CDR3aa: CASSLPQQGSYEQYF
CDR3nt: TGTGCCAGCAGTCTCCCTCAGCAGGGCTCCTACGAGCAGTACTTC

d_gene: -
v_gene: TRBV11-2
abundance: many
j_gene: TRBJ2-2
CDR3aa: CASSPRAGKSGELFF
CDR3nt: TGTGCCAGCAGCCCGCGGGCGGGAAAGTCCGGGGAGCTGTTTTTT

d_gene: -
v_gene: TRBV28
abundance: few
j_gene: TRBJ2-5
CDR3aa: CASSYPGIAQETQYF
CDR3nt: TGTGCCAGCAGTTACCCGGGAATAGCACAAGAGACCCAGTACTTC

d_gene: -
v_gene: TRBV7-2
abundance: many
j_gene: TRBJ1-6
CDR3aa: CASSLRGFYNSPLHF
CDR3nt: TGTGCCAGCAGCTTAAGGGGTTTCTATAATTCACCCCTCCACTTT

d_gene: -
v_gene: TRBV5-1
abundance: many
j_gene: TRBJ1-6
CDR3aa: CASSLDFTGNSPLHF
CDR3nt: TGCGCCAGCAGCTTGGACTTTACAGGAAATTCACCCCTCCACTTT

d_gene: -
v_gene: TRBV20-1
abundance: many
j_gene: TRBJ2-5
CDR3aa: CSARDKETQYF
CDR3nt: TGCAGTGCTAGAGATAAAGAGACCCAGTACTTC

d_gene: TRBD1
v_gene: TRBV5-1
abundance: many
j_gene: TRBJ1-1
CDR3aa: CASSIGTGKNTEAFF
CDR3nt: TGCGCCAGCAGCATAGGGACAGGGAAGAACACTGAAGCTTTCTTT

d_gene: TRBD2
v_gene: TRBV20-1
abundance: many
j_gene: TRBJ2-7
CDR3aa: CSARLAAISYEQYF
CDR3nt: TGCAGTGCTAGACTAGCGGCGATATCCTACGAGCAGTACTTC

d_gene: TRBD1
v_gene: TRBV6-6
abundance: many
j_gene: TRBJ1-1
CDR3aa: CASSYEGTVTEAFF
CDR3nt: TGTGCCAGCAGTTACGAGGGGACAGTCACTGAAGCTTTCTTT

d_gene: -
v_gene: TRBV7-7
abundance: many
j_gene: TRBJ2-2
CDR3aa: CASGTGDPPNTGELFF
CDR3nt: TGTGCCAGCGGAACGGGGGATCCACCAAACACCGGGGAGCTGTTTTTT

d_gene: -
v_gene: TRBV20-1
abundance: many
j_gene: TRBJ2-5
CDR3aa: CSARERRKGETQYF
CDR3nt: TGCAGTGCTAGAGAAAGAAGGAAGGGAGAGACCCAGTACTTC

d_gene: TRBD2
v_gene: TRBV5-1
abundance: many
j_gene: TRBJ2-3
CDR3aa: CASSKSGLAGYIDTQYF
CDR3nt: TGCGCCAGCAGCAAGTCCGGGCTAGCGGGGTACATAGATACGCAGTATTTT

d_gene: -
v_gene: TRBV20-1
abundance: many
j_gene: TRBJ2-1
CDR3aa: CSARGGRSYNEQFF
CDR3nt: TGCAGTGCTAGAGGGGGGCGCTCCTACAATGAGCAGTTCTTC

d_gene: -
v_gene: TRBV6-4
abundance: many
j_gene: TRBJ2-4
CDR3aa: CASSEGAQDIQYF
CDR3nt: TGTGCCAGCAGTGAAGGGGCGCAGGACATTCAGTACTTC

d_gene: -
v_gene: TRBV6-6
abundance: many
j_gene: TRBJ2-7
CDR3aa: CASRSGGPGAYEQYF
CDR3nt: TGTGCCAGTCGAAGCGGTGGGCCGGGGGCCTACGAGCAGTACTTC

d_gene: TRBD2
v_gene: TRBV3-1
abundance: many
j_gene: TRBJ2-5
CDR3aa: CASSQAGGPKETQYF
CDR3nt: TGTGCCAGCAGCCAAGCGGGGGGACCGAAAGAGACCCAGTACTTC

d_gene: -
v_gene: TRBV29-1
abundance: many
j_gene: TRBJ2-7
CDR3aa: CSVGHYEQYF
CDR3nt: TGCAGCGTTGGGCATTACGAGCAGTACTTC

d_gene: TRBD2
v_gene: TRBV20-1
abundance: many
j_gene: TRBJ2-7
CDR3aa: CSATATGLAGRTGYEQYF
CDR3nt: TGCAGTGCAACCGCTACGGGACTAGCGGGAAGAACCGGGTACGAGCAGTACTTC

d_gene: -
v_gene: TRBV4-1
abundance: many
j_gene: TRBJ1-5
CDR3aa: CASSQERRQPLQPQHF
CDR3nt: TGCGCCAGCAGCCAAGAACGAAGACAGCCCCTTCAGCCCCAGCATTTT

d_gene: -
v_gene: TRBV7-9
abundance: many
j_gene: TRBJ2-3
CDR3aa: CASSFLGRVSTDTQYF
CDR3nt: TGTGCCAGCAGCTTCTTGGGCAGGGTTAGCACAGATACGCAGTATTTT

d_gene: TRBD1
v_gene: TRBV7-9
abundance: many
j_gene: TRBJ2-7
CDR3aa: CASSFGTGPTYEQYF
CDR3nt: TGTGCCAGCAGCTTCGGGACAGGACCAACCTACGAGCAGTACTTC

d_gene: -
v_gene: TRBV29-1
abundance: many
j_gene: TRBJ1-2
CDR3aa: CSVVSEGNYGYTF
CDR3nt: TGCAGCGTTGTCTCCGAGGGGAACTATGGCTACACCTTC

d_gene: -
v_gene: TRBV5-1
abundance: many
j_gene: TRBJ1-1
CDR3aa: CASSFYTGQTNTEAFF
CDR3nt: TGCGCCAGCAGCTTTTATACCGGACAGACTAACACTGAAGCTTTCTTT

d_gene: -
v_gene: TRBV10-3
abundance: many
j_gene: TRBJ2-5
CDR3aa: CAISVLQSAGETQYF
CDR3nt: TGTGCCATCAGTGTACTCCAAAGCGCTGGAGAGACCCAGTACTTC